Listed here are 15 T cell receptor beta chains from one sample, sequenced in a study of Graves' ophthalmopathy and Graves' hyperthyroidism. TCR beta CDR3 amplification used RNA transcripts. HTBI-primed RT-PCR formed the first round, and a multiplex PCR formed the second. Each CDR3 protein gets one entry after TCRdb re-called the multiplex PCR reads with MiXCR. This sample has some 370,000 distinct CDR3 sequences, with about 15% found just once. The sequencing sample was made of peripheral blood. The source of these receptors is an adult woman with stable Graves' hyperthyroidism.

This clonotype was seen ten or more times. V gene TRBV11-2 combines with J gene TRBJ2-5, with TRBD1 as a possible D gene (5 bases). V lost 5 bases and J lost 4, with 8 bases in between. Germline loops: CDR1 SGHAT, CDR2 FQNNGV. The CDR3 has 12 residues. This chain's CDR3 is CASSTGLETQYF. In DNA form, the CDR3 reads TGTGCCAGCAGCACAGGTTTAGAGACCCAGTACTTC.

This clonotype was seen many times. This chain joins TRBV6-2 or TRBV6-3 and TRBJ2-7; D not resolved. V lost 4 bases to trimming and J lost 2 bases, with 12 bases between them. CDR3 size: 14 residues. Germline values: CDR1 MNHEY, CDR2 SVGEGT. CDR3 nucleotides: TGTGCCAGCAGTTGGCGGAACCTCCCCTACGAGCAGTACTTC. This encodes CASSWRNLPYEQYF.

At least ten counts were recorded for this clonotype. The chain joins TRBV20-1 to TRBJ2-4; D uncertain. This CDR3 is built from 14 residues. Per germline, CDR1 DFQATT and CDR2 SNEGSKA (reference sequence). V lost 2 bases, J lost 0 bases, and 8 bases lay in between. The CDR3 reads CSARSIRAKNIQYF. CDR3 sequence (DNA): TGCAGTGCTAGAAGTATAAGAGCCAAAAACATTCAGTACTTC.

Many counts were recorded for this clonotype. The chain couples TRBV19 to TRBJ2-7; 7 bases fit TRBD1. The CDR3 contains 15 residues. CDR1 LNHDA and CDR2 SQIVND come from the germline V gene (reference sequence). Unmatched junction bases numbered 10, after V lost 7 bases and J lost 1 base. DNA of the CDR3: TGTGCCAGTACCCGGGGCGGCAGGGGGTCCTACGAGCAGTACTTC. Translation: CASTRGGRGSYEQYF.

The rearrangement uses TRBV3-1 and TRBJ2-4; a possible D gene is TRBD1 (6 bases). Trimming took off 1 base at V and 0 bases at J, with 10 bases between the two ends. Germline V gene data show CDR1 as LGHDT and CDR2 as YNNKEL (reference sequence). The CDR3 runs to 16 residues. CDR3 sequence (DNA): TGTGCCAGCAGCCAAGGAGACAGGATAGCCAAAAACATTCAGTACTTC. Translated, it gives CASSQGDRIAKNIQYF.

This clonotype was counted ten times or more. This chain uses TRBV7-3 with TRBJ2-7; 9 bases fit TRBD1. With V trimmed by 5 bases and J by 5 bases, 10 bases remained unmatched. The CDR3 has 15 residues. CDR1 is SGHTA, CDR2 FQGTGA, per germline. The CDR3 protein is CASSSNRDREHEQYF. The CDR3 DNA reads TGTGCCAGCAGCAGTAACCGGGACAGGGAACACGAGCAGTACTTC.

At least ten counts were recorded for this clonotype. The chain uses TRBV7-9 and TRBJ2-7; D is uncertain. Germline V gene sequence: CDR1 SEHNR, CDR2 FQNEAQ (reference sequence). The CDR3 extends over 15 amino acids. Deletions cut 0 bases from V and 2 bases from J, with 11 bases between. Here the CDR3 DNA reads TGTGCCAGCAGCTTAGCAGGCGGCGCCACCTACGAGCAGTACTTC. This gives the protein CASSLAGGATYEQYF.

At least ten counts were recorded for this clonotype. The chain employs TRBV7-2 and TRBJ1-6; D gene uncertain. The CDR3 loop spans 14 amino acids. Trimming took 4 bases from V and 10 from J, leaving 14 bases between them. Germline CDR1 SGHTA, CDR2 FQGNSA. The CDR3 sequence: CASSSGLGRSPLHF. DNA for the CDR3: TGTGCCAGCAGCTCGGGCCTCGGCCGATCACCCCTCCACTTT. The whole variable domain, remainder taken from reference TRBV7-2 and TRBJ1-6, is GAGVSQSPSNKVTEKGKDVELRCDPISGHTALYWYRQSLGQGLEFLIYFQGNSAPDKSGLPSDRFSAERTGGSVSTLTIQRTQQEDSAVYLCASSSGLGRSPLHFGNGTRLTVT.

This clonotype was counted at least ten times. This rearrangement joins TRBV7-2 to TRBJ1-2; D gene unclear. V lost 5 bases and J 10 bases, leaving 11 bases between the germline ends. Germline values: CDR1 SGHTA, CDR2 FQGNSA. There are 11 residues in the CDR3. The CDR3 region has the DNA TGTGCCAGCAGCCCAGCCGTTGACTACACCTTC. The encoded protein is CASSPAVDYTF.

This clonotype was seen many times. The gene calls are TRBV5-4 and TRBJ2-2; TRBD2 aligns across 7 bases. This CDR3 has 16 residues. Trimming took 5 bases from V and 4 from J; bases not matched to a gene: 11. Germline V lookup: CDR1 SGHNT, CDR2 YYREEE (reference sequence). This chain's CDR3 is CASRRAGMDGTGELFF. The CDR3 nucleotides are TGTGCCAGCAGGCGAGCGGGAATGGATGGCACCGGGGAGCTGTTTTTT.

This clonotype came up many times. Written as DNA, the CDR3 is TGCGCCAGCAGCCAAGATGGGCAAGCCAATCAGCCCCAGCATTTT. Translation: CASSQDGQANQPQHF. The chain has TRBV4-1 and TRBJ1-5; D is unclear. The CDR3 runs to 15 residues. The germline V and J ends were trimmed by 0 bases and 3 bases, with 9 bases remaining between them. Germline V gives CDR1 MGHRA, CDR2 YSYEKL.

The chain links TRBV2 to TRBJ1-5; TRBD1 matches 11 bases. This CDR3 has 14 amino acids. Germline CDR1 SNHLY, CDR2 FYNNEI. V lost 7 bases to trimming and J lost 7 bases; unmatched junction nucleotides: 6. The CDR3 nucleotides read TGTGCCAGCATGAGGGACAGGGGGTACCAGCCCCAGCATTTT. Amino acids: CASMRDRGYQPQHF.

This clonotype has a count of ten or more. This sequence joins TRBV6-6 and TRBJ2-7, with 7 bases aligning to TRBD1. Germline V CDR1 and CDR2: MNHNY, SVGAGI (reference sequence). J lost 5 bases, V lost 5 bases, and 6 bases had no gene match. The CDR3 loop spans 13 amino acids. The CDR3: CASSRQGLDEQYF. CDR3 bases: TGTGCCAGCAGTAGACAGGGTCTCGACGAGCAGTACTTC.

This clonotype was detected ten times or more. The gene calls are TRBV2 and TRBJ1-6; 8 bases align to TRBD1. CDR1 is SNHLY and CDR2 is FYNNEI in the germline V gene. This CDR3 has 15 residues. J was trimmed by 5 bases and V by 4 bases; bases with no gene match: 4. Here the CDR3 reads CASSGGQGHNSPLHF. CDR3 sequence (DNA): TGTGCCAGCAGTGGAGGACAGGGACATAATTCACCCCTCCACTTT.

In this sample, this clonotype turned up many times. The chain has TRBV20-1 and TRBJ1-1, with unresolved D. V was pared by 3 bases and J by 2 bases, with 13 bases between. The CDR3 runs 14 residues. Germline CDR1 and CDR2: DFQATT and SNEGSKA (reference sequence). CDR3 region: CSARDGTTNTEAFF. In DNA, the CDR3 is TGCAGTGCTAGGGATGGAACAACCAACACTGAAGCTTTCTTT.